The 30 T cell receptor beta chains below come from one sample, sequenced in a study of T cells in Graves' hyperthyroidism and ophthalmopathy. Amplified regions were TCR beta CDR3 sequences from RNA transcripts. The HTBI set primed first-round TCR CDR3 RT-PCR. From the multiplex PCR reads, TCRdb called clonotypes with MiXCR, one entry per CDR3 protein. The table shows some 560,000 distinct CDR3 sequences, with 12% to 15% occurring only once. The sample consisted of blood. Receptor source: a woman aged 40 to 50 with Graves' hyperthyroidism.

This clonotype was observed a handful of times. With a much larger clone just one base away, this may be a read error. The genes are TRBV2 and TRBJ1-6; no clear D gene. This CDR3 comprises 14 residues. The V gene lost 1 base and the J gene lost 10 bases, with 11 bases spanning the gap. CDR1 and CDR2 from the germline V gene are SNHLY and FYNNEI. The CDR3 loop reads CASSEEAEGSPLHF. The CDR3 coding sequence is TGTGCCAGCAGTGAAGAGGCAGAGGGCTCACCCCTCCACTTT.

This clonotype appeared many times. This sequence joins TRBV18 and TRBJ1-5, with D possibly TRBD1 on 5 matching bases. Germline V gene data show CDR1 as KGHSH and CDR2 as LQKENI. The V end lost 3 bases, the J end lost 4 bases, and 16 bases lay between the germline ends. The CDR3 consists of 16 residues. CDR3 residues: CASSPSAGPINQPQHF. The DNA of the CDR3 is TGTGCCAGCTCACCTAGCGCAGGGCCGATAAATCAGCCCCAGCATTTT.

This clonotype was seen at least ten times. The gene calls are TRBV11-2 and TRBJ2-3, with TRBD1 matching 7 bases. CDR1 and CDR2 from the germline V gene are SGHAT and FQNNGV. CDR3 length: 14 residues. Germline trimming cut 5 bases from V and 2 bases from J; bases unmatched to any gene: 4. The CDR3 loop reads CASSRDSSTDTQYF. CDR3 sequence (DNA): TGTGCCAGCAGCCGGGACAGTTCCACAGATACGCAGTATTTT.

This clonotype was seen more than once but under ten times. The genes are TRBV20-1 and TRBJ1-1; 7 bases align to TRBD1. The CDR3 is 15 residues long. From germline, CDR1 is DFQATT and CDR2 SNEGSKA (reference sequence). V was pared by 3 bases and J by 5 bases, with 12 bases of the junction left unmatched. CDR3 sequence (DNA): TGCAGTGCTAGGGAAAGACAGGGCCCGAGAACTGAAGCTTTCTTT. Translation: CSARERQGPRTEAFF.

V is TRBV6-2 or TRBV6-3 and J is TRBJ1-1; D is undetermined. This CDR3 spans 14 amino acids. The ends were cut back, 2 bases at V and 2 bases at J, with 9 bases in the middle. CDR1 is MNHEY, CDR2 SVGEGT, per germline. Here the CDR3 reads CASSYVSQNTEAFF. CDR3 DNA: TGTGCCAGCAGTTACGTTTCGCAAAACACTGAAGCTTTCTTT.

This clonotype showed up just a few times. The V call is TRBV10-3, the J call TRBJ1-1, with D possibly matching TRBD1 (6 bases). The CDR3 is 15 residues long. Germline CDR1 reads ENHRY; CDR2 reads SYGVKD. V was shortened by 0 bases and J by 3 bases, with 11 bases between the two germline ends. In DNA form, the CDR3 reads TGTGCCATCAGTGAGTCATGGGGGGCCGACACTGAAGCTTTCTTT. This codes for CAISESWGADTEAFF.

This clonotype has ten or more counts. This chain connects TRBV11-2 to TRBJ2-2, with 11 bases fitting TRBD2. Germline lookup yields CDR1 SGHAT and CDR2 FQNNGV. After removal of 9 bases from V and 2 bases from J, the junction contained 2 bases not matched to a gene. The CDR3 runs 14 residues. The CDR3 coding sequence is TGTGCCAGTAGACTAGCGGGAAACACCGGGGAGCTGTTTTTT. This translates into CASRLAGNTGELFF. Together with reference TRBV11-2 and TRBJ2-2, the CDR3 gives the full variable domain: EAGVAQSPRYKIIEKRQSVAFWCNPISGHATLYWYQQILGQGPKLLIQFQNNGVVDDSQLPKDRFSAERLKGVDSTLKIQPAKLEDSAVYLCASRLAGNTGELFFGEGSRLTVL.

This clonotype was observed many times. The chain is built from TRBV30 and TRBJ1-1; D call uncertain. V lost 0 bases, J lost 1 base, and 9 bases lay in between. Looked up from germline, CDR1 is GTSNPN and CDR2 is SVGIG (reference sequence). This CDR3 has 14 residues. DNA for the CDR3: TGTGCCTGGAGTGTCCGGGCCGCGAACACTGAAGCTTTCTTT. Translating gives CAWSVRAANTEAFF.

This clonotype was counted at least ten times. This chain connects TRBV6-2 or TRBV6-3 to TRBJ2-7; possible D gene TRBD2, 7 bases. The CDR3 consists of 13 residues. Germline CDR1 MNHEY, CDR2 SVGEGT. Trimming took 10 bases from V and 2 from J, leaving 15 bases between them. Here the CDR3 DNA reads TGTGCCACCAGGGGTACTAGCGCCTACGAGCAGTACTTC. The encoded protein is CATRGTSAYEQYF.

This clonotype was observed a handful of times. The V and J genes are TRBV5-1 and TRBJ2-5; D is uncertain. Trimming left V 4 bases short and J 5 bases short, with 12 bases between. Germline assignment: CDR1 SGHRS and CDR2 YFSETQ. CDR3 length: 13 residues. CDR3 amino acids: CASSLYDRETQYF. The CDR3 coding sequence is TGCGCCAGCAGCCTCTATGATAGGGAGACCCAGTACTTC.

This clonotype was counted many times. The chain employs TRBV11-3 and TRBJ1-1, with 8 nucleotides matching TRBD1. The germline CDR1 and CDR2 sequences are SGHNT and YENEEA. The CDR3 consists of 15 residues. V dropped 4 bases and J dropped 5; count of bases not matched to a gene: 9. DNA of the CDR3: TGTGCCAGCAGCTCCTTACAGGGGGATTGGACTGAAGCTTTCTTT. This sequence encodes CASSSLQGDWTEAFF.

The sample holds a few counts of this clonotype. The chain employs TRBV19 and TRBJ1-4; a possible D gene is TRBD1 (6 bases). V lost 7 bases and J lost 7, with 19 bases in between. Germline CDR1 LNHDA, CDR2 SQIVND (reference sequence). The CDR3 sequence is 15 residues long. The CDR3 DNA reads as TGTGCCAGTACCCCGACAGGTTATGGGATTGAAAAACTGTTTTTT. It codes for CASTPTGYGIEKLFF.

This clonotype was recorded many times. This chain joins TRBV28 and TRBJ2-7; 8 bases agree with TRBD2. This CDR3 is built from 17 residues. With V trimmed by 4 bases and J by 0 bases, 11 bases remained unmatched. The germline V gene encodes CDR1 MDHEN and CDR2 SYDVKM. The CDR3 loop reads CASSSFQLAAYSYEQYF. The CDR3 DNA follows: TGTGCCAGCAGTTCCTTTCAACTAGCGGCGTACTCCTACGAGCAGTACTTC.

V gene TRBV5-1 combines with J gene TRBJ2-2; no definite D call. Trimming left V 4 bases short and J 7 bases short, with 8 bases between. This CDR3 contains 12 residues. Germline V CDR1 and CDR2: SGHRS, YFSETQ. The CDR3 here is CASSPEGGELFF. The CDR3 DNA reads TGCGCCAGCAGCCCGGAAGGCGGGGAGCTGTTTTTT.

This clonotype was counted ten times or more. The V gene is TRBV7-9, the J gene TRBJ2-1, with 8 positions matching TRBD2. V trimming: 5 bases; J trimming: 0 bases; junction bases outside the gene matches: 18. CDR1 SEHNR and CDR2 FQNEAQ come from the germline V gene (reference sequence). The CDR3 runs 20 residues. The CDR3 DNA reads TGTGCCAGCAGCCCTTTAGGGTCCAGCGGGAGAGTGGGCTCCTACAATGAGCAGTTCTTC. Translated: CASSPLGSSGRVGSYNEQFF.

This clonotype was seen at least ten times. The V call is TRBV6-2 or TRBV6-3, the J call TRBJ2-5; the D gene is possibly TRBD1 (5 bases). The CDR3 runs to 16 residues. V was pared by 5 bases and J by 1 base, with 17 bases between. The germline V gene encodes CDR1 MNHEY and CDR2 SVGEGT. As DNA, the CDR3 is TGTGCCAGCAGTCGGATCCCTCGCGACAGCCAAGAGACCCAGTACTTC. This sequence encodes CASSRIPRDSQETQYF.

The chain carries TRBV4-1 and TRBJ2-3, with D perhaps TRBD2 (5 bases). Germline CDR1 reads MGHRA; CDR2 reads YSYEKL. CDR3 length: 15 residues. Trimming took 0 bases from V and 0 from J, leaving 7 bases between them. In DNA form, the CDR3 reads TGCGCCAGCAGCCAAGAACAGCGGAGCACAGATACGCAGTATTTT. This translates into CASSQEQRSTDTQYF.

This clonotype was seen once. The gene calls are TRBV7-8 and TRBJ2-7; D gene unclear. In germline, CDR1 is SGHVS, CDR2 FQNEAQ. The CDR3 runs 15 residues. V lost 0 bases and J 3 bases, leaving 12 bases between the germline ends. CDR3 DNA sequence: TGTGCCAGCAGCTTAGCTGGGCAAGACAACTACGAGCAGTACTTC. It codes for CASSLAGQDNYEQYF.

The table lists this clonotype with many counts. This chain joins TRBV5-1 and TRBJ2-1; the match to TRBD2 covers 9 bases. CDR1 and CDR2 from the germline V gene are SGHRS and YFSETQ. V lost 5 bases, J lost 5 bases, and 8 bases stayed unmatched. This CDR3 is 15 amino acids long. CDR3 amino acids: CASSRGASGDNEQFF. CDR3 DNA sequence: TGCGCCAGCAGTCGGGGGGCTAGCGGGGACAATGAGCAGTTCTTC. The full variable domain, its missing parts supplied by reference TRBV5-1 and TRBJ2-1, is KAGVTQTPRYLIKTRGQQVTLSCSPISGHRSVSWYQQTPGQGLQFLFEYFSETQRNKGNFPGRFSGRQFSNSRSEMNVSTLELGDSALYLCASSRGASGDNEQFFGPGTRLTVL.

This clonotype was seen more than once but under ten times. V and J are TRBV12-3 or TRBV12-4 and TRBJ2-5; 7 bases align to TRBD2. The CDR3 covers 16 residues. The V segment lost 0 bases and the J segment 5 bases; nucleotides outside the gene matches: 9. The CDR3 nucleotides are TGTGCCAGCAGTTTAGCGCATGCGGGAGTGGGGGAGACCCAGTACTTC. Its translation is CASSLAHAGVGETQYF.

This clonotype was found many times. For the CDR3, the DNA is TGTGCCAGCAGCTACTCGCGGGGCTACAATCAGCCCCAGCATTTT. Encoded protein: CASSYSRGYNQPQHF. This chain links TRBV7-2 with TRBJ1-5, with D maybe TRBD1 (5 bases). The CDR3 runs 15 residues. The V end lost 4 bases, the J end lost 3 bases, and 13 bases lay between the germline ends. Germline loops: CDR1 SGHTA, CDR2 FQGNSA.

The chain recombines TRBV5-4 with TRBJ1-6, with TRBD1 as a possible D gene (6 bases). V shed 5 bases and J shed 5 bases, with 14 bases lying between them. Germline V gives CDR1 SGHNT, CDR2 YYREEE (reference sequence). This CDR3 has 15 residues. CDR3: CASSSDSSNNSPLHF. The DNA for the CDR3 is TGTGCCAGCAGTTCGGACAGTTCAAATAATTCACCCCTCCACTTT.

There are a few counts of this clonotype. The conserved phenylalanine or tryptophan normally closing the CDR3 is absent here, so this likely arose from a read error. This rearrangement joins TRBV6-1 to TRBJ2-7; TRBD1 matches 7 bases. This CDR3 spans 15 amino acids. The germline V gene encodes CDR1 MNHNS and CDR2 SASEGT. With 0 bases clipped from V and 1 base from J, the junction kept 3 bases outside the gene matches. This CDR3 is CASSEATGASYEQYL. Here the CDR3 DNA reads TGTGCCAGCAGTGAAGCAACAGGGGCATCCTACGAGCAGTACCTC.

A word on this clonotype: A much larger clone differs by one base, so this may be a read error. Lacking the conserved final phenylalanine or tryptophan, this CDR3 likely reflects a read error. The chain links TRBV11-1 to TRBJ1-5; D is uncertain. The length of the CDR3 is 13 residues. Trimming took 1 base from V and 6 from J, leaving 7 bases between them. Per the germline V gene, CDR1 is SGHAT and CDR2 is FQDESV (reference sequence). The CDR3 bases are TGTGCCAGCAGCTTAGAACGGGGTCAGCCCCAGCATCTT. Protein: CASSLERGQPQHL.

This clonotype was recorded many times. Here the CDR3 DNA reads TGTGCCAGCAGCTTAGGAGGCGGAAACTCCTACAATGAGCAGTTCTTC. Amino acids: CASSLGGGNSYNEQFF. V gene TRBV11-2 combines with J gene TRBJ2-1; D remains ambiguous. Germline V lookup: CDR1 SGHAT, CDR2 FQNNGV. This CDR3 region has 16 residues. V lost 1 base to trimming and J lost 0 bases, with 10 bases between them.

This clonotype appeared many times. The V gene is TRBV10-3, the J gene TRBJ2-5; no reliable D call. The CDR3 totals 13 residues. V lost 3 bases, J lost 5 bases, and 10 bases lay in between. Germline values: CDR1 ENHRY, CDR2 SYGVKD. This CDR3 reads CAISDGPWETQYF. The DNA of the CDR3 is TGTGCCATCAGTGACGGGCCGTGGGAGACCCAGTACTTC.

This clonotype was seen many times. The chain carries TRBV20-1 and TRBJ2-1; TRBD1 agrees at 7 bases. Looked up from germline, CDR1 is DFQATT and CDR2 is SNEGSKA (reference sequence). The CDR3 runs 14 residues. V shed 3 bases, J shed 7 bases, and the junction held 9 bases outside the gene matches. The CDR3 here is CSARKGQVWNEQFF. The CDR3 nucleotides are TGCAGTGCTAGGAAAGGACAGGTATGGAATGAGCAGTTCTTC.

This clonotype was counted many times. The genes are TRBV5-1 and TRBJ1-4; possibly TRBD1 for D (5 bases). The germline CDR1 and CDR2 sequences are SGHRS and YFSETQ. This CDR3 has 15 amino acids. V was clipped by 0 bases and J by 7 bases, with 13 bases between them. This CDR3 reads CASSLGSQGREKLFF. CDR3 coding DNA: TGCGCCAGCAGCTTGGGGTCGCAGGGCCGTGAAAAACTGTTTTTT. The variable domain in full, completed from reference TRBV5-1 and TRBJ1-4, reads KAGVTQTPRYLIKTRGQQVTLSCSPISGHRSVSWYQQTPGQGLQFLFEYFSETQRNKGNFPGRFSGRQFSNSRSEMNVSTLELGDSALYLCASSLGSQGREKLFFGSGTQLSVL.

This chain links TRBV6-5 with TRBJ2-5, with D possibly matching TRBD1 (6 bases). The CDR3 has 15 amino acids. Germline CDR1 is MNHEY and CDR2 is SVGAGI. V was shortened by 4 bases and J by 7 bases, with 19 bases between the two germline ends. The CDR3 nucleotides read TGTGCCAGCAGTTCCCTCCGGGGACAAGGGGGGACCCAGTACTTC. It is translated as CASSSLRGQGGTQYF.

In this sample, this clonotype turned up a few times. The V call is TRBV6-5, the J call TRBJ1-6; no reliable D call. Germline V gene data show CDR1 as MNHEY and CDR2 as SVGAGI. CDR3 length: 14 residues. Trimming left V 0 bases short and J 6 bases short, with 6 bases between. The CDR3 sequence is CASSYSSGNSPLHF. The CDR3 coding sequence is TGTGCCAGCAGTTACTCGAGCGGTAATTCACCCCTCCACTTT.